This is a list of T cell receptor beta chains from one sample in a study of regulatory T cells in long-lasting Graves disease. TCRdb itself ran the multiplex PCR reads through MiXCR, one entry per CDR3 protein. The table lists about 320,000 distinct CDR3 sequences, over 15% of them singletons. Sample: peripheral blood mononuclear cells (PBMCs), taken at new diagnosis, from a patient treated with antithyroid drugs. Source of these receptors: a female donor with Graves disease. Both conserved end residues are part of each CDR3.

V gene	J gene	CDR3 protein
TRBV5-1	TRBJ2-1	CASSPGGARDEQFF
TRBV2	TRBJ2-7	CASTGDGYEQYF
TRBV11-2	TRBJ2-4	CASSPQGGGSDIQYF
TRBV2	TRBJ1-5	CASSDRNNQPQHF
TRBV2	TRBJ2-1	CASRELAFEQFF
TRBV28	TRBJ2-7	CASSSETYSGRPPYEQYF
TRBV19	TRBJ2-1	CASSRSLQGYSSYNEQFF
TRBV5-1	TRBJ1-2	CASSAGGNYGYTF
TRBV6-1	TRBJ2-5	CASSEAGRGGIETQYF
TRBV6-9	TRBJ1-3	CASSEEGQAPGNTIYF
TRBV29-1	TRBJ2-1	CSVSGTSTPAWEQFF
TRBV19	TRBJ2-3	CASADPIRLAGDTQYF
TRBV12-5	TRBJ2-5	CASGLSPGAAQYF
TRBV11-2	TRBJ1-4	CASSSNSRENEKLFF
TRBV7-6	TRBJ1-4	CASSWQEGANEKLFF
TRBV27	TRBJ1-2	CASSLGPARQANYGYTF
TRBV5-1	TRBJ2-1	CASSWTLSSYNEQFF
TRBV5-8	TRBJ2-1	CASSYGTRDNNEQFF
TRBV2	TRBJ2-7	CASSGWTGTYEQYF
TRBV19	TRBJ2-1	CASTAYNEQFF
TRBV2	TRBJ1-1	CVKGHLNTEAFF
TRBV12-3/TRBV12-4	TRBJ2-3	CASTLQAAAHTQYF
TRBV10-3	TRBJ1-5	CAISESASATGDQPQHF
TRBV6-1	TRBJ1-5	CASRLQGGSGQPQHF
TRBV9	TRBJ2-1	CASSVRSGLAGPFDEQFF
TRBV20-1	TRBJ2-7	CSARDSWNLSYEQYF
TRBV12-3/TRBV12-4	TRBJ2-3	CASSYFSPGTGAHYTQYF
TRBV9	TRBJ1-6	CASSVAGVGGNSPLHF
TRBV20-1	TRBJ2-7	CSARRSGSAYEQYF
TRBV2	TRBJ2-1	CASRLPSGIVEQFF
TRBV28	TRBJ2-1	CASSFGVDYNEQFF
TRBV12-3/TRBV12-4	TRBJ2-1	CASRSVKGRSYNEQFF
TRBV19	TRBJ2-5	CASRSGLQETQYF
TRBV30	TRBJ2-7	CAVLQGSYEQYF
TRBV5-4	TRBJ2-7	CASSSNATSGKRSYEQYF
TRBV12-3/TRBV12-4	TRBJ2-5	CASSLAPRNQEAQYF
TRBV19	TRBJ1-4	CASEDRDGEKLFF
TRBV29-1	TRBJ1-3	CSLQGAGNTIYF
TRBV18	TRBJ2-3	CASASRSTDTQYF
TRBV6-1	TRBJ1-5	CASTSTAMGNQPQHF
TRBV11-2	TRBJ2-1	CASSHRDNEQFF
TRBV18	TRBJ2-7	CASSPDISADEQYF
TRBV19	TRBJ1-5	CASSTRVSDQPQHF
TRBV30	TRBJ2-7	CAWRKSIREQYF
TRBV28	TRBJ2-1	CAKHTRRTPGDNEQFF
TRBV5-6	TRBJ2-6	CASSRPPGANVLTF
TRBV5-1	TRBJ2-3	CASSWWLRASTDTQYF
TRBV6-2/TRBV6-3	TRBJ2-1	CASSSTGTGPYNEQFF